The next 16 T cell receptor beta chains were all read from a single sample in a study of CD8 T cells in ankylosing spondylitis. Their recognized antigens are unknown. TCRdb independently ran MiXCR on the 5' RACE reads; one entry per CDR3 protein. In the table there are some 700,000 distinct CDR3 sequences, about 20% of which are singletons. Findings of the study overall: The study identified a TCR beta motif of roughly eight highly homologous variants that appeared characteristic of ankylosing spondylitis blood.

The material sequenced was blood, either unsorted or a sorted T cell fraction (not recorded which). Receptors originate from a male donor with ankylosing spondylitis.

The chain couples TRBV9 to TRBJ2-3; 8 bases are shared with TRBD1. Germline assignment: CDR1 SGDLS and CDR2 YYNGEE. This CDR3 spans 15 amino acids. The junction had 2 bases not matched to a gene; V was cut back by 0 bases and J by 2 bases. The CDR3 coding sequence is TGTGCCAGCAGCGTAGGGACAGGGATCACAGATACGCAGTATTTT. Protein product: CASSVGTGITDTQYF.

The rearrangement links TRBV7-7 to TRBJ2-1; the D gene is possibly TRBD2 (5 bases). Germline values: CDR1 SSHAT, CDR2 FNYEAQ (reference sequence). CDR3 length: 18 residues. Trimming cost V 0 bases and J 8 bases, with 23 bases left between them. The CDR3 is CASSLAPINGLFGHEQFF. The CDR3 region has the DNA TGTGCCAGCAGCTTAGCCCCTATCAACGGACTGTTTGGGCATGAGCAGTTCTTC.

The chain links TRBV20-1 to TRBJ1-2; tentatively, D is TRBD1 (6 bases). V lost 4 bases, J lost 3 bases, and 9 bases lay in between. Germline V CDR1 and CDR2: DFQATT, SNEGSKA (reference sequence). This CDR3 contains 12 residues. CDR3 in DNA: TGCAGTGCTATCTCAGGGGACTATGGCTACACCTTC. Encoded protein: CSAISGDYGYTF.

This clonotype has more than one count but fewer than ten. This chain connects TRBV9 to TRBJ2-2; a weak D match, TRBD1 (5 bases). CDR1 is SGDLS and CDR2 is YYNGEE in the germline V gene. Trimming removed 0 bases at V and 5 bases at J, with 11 bases between. The CDR3 loop spans 15 amino acids. The CDR3 reads CASSVDRIDTGELFF. The DNA of the CDR3 is TGTGCCAGCAGCGTAGACAGGATCGATACCGGGGAGCTGTTTTTT.

The gene calls are TRBV20-1 and TRBJ1-5, with D unclear. This CDR3 has 12 amino acids. Between the trimmed V and J ends, which lost 6 bases and 3 bases, there was a span of 9 bases. Germline CDR1 reads DFQATT; CDR2 reads SNEGSKA (reference sequence). The CDR3 spells CSARRNNQPQHF. CDR3 bases: TGCAGTGCCCGACGGAACAATCAGCCCCAGCATTTT.

The CDR3 DNA is TGTGCCTGGAGTGTACAGGATGGGGAGACCCAGTACTTC. It codes for CAWSVQDGETQYF. The chain joins TRBV30 to TRBJ2-5, with D maybe TRBD1 (5 bases). The CDR3 has 13 residues. Trimming cost V 0 bases and J 5 bases, with 10 bases left between them. Germline CDR1 reads GTSNPN; CDR2 reads SVGIG (reference sequence).

This chain joins TRBV7-9 and TRBJ2-1, with no clear D. Germline CDR1 and CDR2: SEHNR and FQNEAQ (reference sequence). The V end lost 5 bases, the J end lost 4 bases, and 15 bases lay between the germline ends. The CDR3 totals 15 residues. The CDR3, as DNA: TGTGCCAGCAGCCGTCTGTCCCCACCTTACAATGAGCAGTTCTTC. It specifies CASSRLSPPYNEQFF.

This clonotype was seen only a few times. The gene calls are TRBV10-3 and TRBJ2-3, with TRBD2 identical over 7 bases. The CDR3 has 16 residues. CDR1 and CDR2 (germline): ENHRY, SYGVKD. V was clipped by 5 bases and J by 2 bases; unmatched bases: 10. The CDR3, as DNA: TGTGCCATCAGTAGAGCCGGGACTATCGACACAGATACGCAGTATTTT. It encodes CAISRAGTIDTDTQYF.

V usage is TRBV29-1 and J usage is TRBJ1-6, with TRBD1 as a possible D gene (5 bases). The CDR3 spans 14 residues. The V end lost 5 bases, the J end lost 3 bases, and 11 bases lay between the germline ends. Per germline, CDR1 SQVTM and CDR2 ANQGSEA. CDR3 residues: CSVQTDHYNSPLHF. CDR3 nucleotides: TGCAGCGTTCAGACAGACCACTATAATTCACCCCTCCACTTT.

The V call is TRBV19, the J call TRBJ1-1, with a weak D call TRBD1 (6 bases). Trimming removed 4 bases from V and 3 bases from J, with 9 bases in between. Germline V gene sequence: CDR1 LNHDA, CDR2 SQIVND (reference sequence). This CDR3 is built from 13 residues. The CDR3 loop is CASSTYRDTEAFF. The CDR3 DNA reads as TGTGCCAGTAGTACCTACAGGGACACTGAAGCTTTCTTT.

In its sample, this clonotype was seen a few times. This chain uses TRBV7-2 with TRBJ2-5, with D perhaps matching TRBD1 (6 bases). This CDR3 spans 15 amino acids. The germline gives CDR1 SGHTA, CDR2 FQGNSA. The V and J ends lost 4 bases and 1 base respectively, with 13 bases between them. The CDR3 reads CASSSRDTGQETQYF. CDR3 in DNA: TGTGCCAGCAGCTCCCGGGACACGGGCCAAGAGACCCAGTACTTC.

The V gene is TRBV27, the J gene TRBJ1-5, with TRBD1 matching over 10 bases. Germline CDR1 is MNHEY and CDR2 is SMNVEV (reference sequence). The CDR3 has 17 residues. V lost 5 bases, J lost 6 bases, and 13 bases stayed unmatched. CDR3 sequence (DNA): TGTGCCAGCAGTCGATCCGGGACAGGGGAGTTTATTCAGCCCCAGCATTTT. It yields the protein CASSRSGTGEFIQPQHF.

At least ten counts were recorded for this clonotype. The chain recombines TRBV12-3 or TRBV12-4 with TRBJ2-1, with D possibly matching TRBD1 (5 bases). CDR3 length equals 15 residues. V was clipped by 3 bases and J by 10 bases, with 19 bases between them. CDR3 amino acids: CASSFRPPKPGEQFF. CDR3 DNA sequence: TGTGCCAGCAGTTTTCGTCCACCGAAACCAGGGGAGCAGTTCTTC.

The sample holds many counts of this clonotype. The chain couples TRBV29-1 to TRBJ2-3, with a tentative D call TRBD2 (5 bases). Germline CDR1 is SQVTM and CDR2 is ANQGSEA. Trimming took off 0 bases at V and 3 bases at J, with 16 bases between the two ends. The CDR3 has 16 amino acids. CDR3 loop: CSVEETRRGKTDTQYF. In nucleotides, the CDR3 is TGCAGCGTTGAAGAAACGCGACGAGGGAAAACAGATACGCAGTATTTT.

This clonotype was counted a few times. The chain couples TRBV7-8 to TRBJ1-5; D perhaps matches TRBD1 (5 bases). This CDR3 contains 15 residues. CDR1 is SGHVS and CDR2 is FQNEAQ in the germline V gene. V lost 5 bases to trimming and J lost 5 bases, with 16 bases between them. CDR3 residues: CASSPTSRGDQPQHF. The CDR3 coding sequence is TGTGCCAGCAGCCCGACAAGCCGGGGGGATCAGCCCCAGCATTTT.

The chain carries TRBV20-1 and TRBJ2-1; weak D call: TRBD1 (6 bases). The germline V gene has CDR1 DFQATT and CDR2 SNEGSKA (reference sequence). The CDR3 consists of 14 residues. Trimming stripped 6 bases from V and 7 bases from J, with 19 bases between. CDR3 DNA sequence: TGCAGTGCCCTCTTCCTACGTCAGGGGAATGAGCAGTTCTTC. Protein sequence: CSALFLRQGNEQFF.